The 20 T cell receptor beta chains given below trace back to one sample, sequenced in a study of blood T cell repertoires in COVID-19. Assay: immunoSEQ multiplex PCR; the TCRdb copy retains only in-frame clones and omits some. Of 250,000 to 300,000 clones listed, over 75% are singletons. The sample was PBMCs or T cells enriched from blood (not recorded which). The source of these receptors is a woman in her twenties or thirties who had recovered from COVID-19.

V and J are TRBV2 and TRBJ1-2; the D is unclear. The V end was cut by 2 bases, the J end by 8 bases, with 9 bases between. From germline, CDR1 is SNHLY and CDR2 FYNNEI. The CDR3 extends over 12 amino acids. CDR3 coding DNA: TGTGCCAGCAGTGAAAGTCTCCGGGGCTACACCTTC. It is translated as CASSESLRGYTF. Using reference TRBV2 and TRBJ1-2 for the parts outside the CDR3, the full variable domain is EPEVTQTPSHQVTQMGQEVILRCVPISNHLYFYWYRQILGQKVEFLVSFYNNEISEKSEIFDDQFSVERPDGSNFTLKIRSTKLEDSAMYFCASSESLRGYTFGSGTRLTVV.

The chain is built from TRBV3-1 (or the pseudogene TRBV3-2) and TRBJ1-4; D is uncertain. Germline values: CDR1 LGHDT, CDR2 YNNKEL (reference sequence). Trimming removed 0 bases at V and 2 bases at J, with 13 bases between. CDR3 length: 17 residues. This chain's CDR3 is CASSQDRGPSTNEKLFF. DNA for the CDR3: TGTGCCAGCAGCCAAGATCGGGGTCCGTCGACTAATGAAAAACTGTTTTTT.

This sequence joins TRBV7-9 and TRBJ1-1; 7 positions agree with TRBD1. This CDR3 is built from 14 residues. Germline values: CDR1 SEHNR, CDR2 FQNEAQ (reference sequence). With 5 bases clipped from V and 2 bases from J, the junction kept 5 bases outside the gene matches. In nucleotides, the CDR3 is TGTGCCAGCAGCCCCCGACAGGGTAACACTGAAGCTTTCTTT. Translated, it gives CASSPRQGNTEAFF.

This sequence joins TRBV29-1 and TRBJ2-1; TRBD1 agrees at 11 bases. The CDR3 is made up of 14 amino acids. V dropped 7 bases and J dropped 3; count of bases not matched to a gene: 5. The germline gives CDR1 SQVTM, CDR2 ANQGSEA. CDR3 nucleotide sequence: TGCAGCGGGGGACAGGGGGACGTCTACAATGAGCAGTTCTTC. Its translation: CSGGQGDVYNEQFF.

This chain links TRBV28 with TRBJ2-2; D remains ambiguous. The V gene lost 5 bases and the J gene lost 6 bases, with 16 bases spanning the gap. Per the germline V gene, CDR1 is MDHEN and CDR2 is SYDVKM. The length of the CDR3 is 15 residues. The CDR3 nucleotides are TGTGCCAGCAGTCCCTCCAGGTCTCCGCCCGGGGAGCTGTTTTTT. It translates to CASSPSRSPPGELFF.

The chain uses TRBV5-5 and TRBJ2-7, with 8 bases matching TRBD1. Germline loops: CDR1 SGHKS, CDR2 YYEKEE (reference sequence). This CDR3 has 13 amino acids. Trimming removed 9 bases from V and 4 bases from J; junction bases left unmatched: 9. The CDR3, as DNA: TGTGCCACCAGGGCAGGGGGCTCGTACGAGCAGTACTTC. This encodes CATRAGGSYEQYF.

This chain joins TRBV14 and TRBJ1-1; possibly TRBD1 for D (5 bases). The V and J ends lost 6 bases and 8 bases respectively, with 13 bases between them. The length of the CDR3 is 12 residues. Germline CDR1 and CDR2: SGHDN and FVKESK. The CDR3 DNA is TGTGCCAGCAGGAAGGCAGGGAAAGAAGCTTTCTTT. Encoded protein: CASRKAGKEAFF.

CDR3 in DNA: TGTGCCAGCAGTTACAGGGAAGGCGTAAAACTGTTTTTT. Amino acids: CASSYREGVKLFF. The chain combines TRBV27 with TRBJ1-4; perhaps TRBD1 as D (6 bases). This CDR3 spans 13 amino acids. Germline V gene data show CDR1 as MNHEY and CDR2 as SMNVEV (reference sequence). V was pared by 4 bases and J by 10 bases, with 13 bases between.

This clone was seen only once. The CDR3 nucleotides are TGTGCCAGTAGCTGGGACAGGCCTCCGGAGTGGTACACCTTC. Protein product: CASSWDRPPEWYTF. The chain uses TRBV19 and TRBJ1-2; TRBD1 agrees at 8 bases. Germline CDR1 LNHDA, CDR2 SQIVND (reference sequence). The CDR3 consists of 14 residues. V was pared by 6 bases and J by 11 bases, with 14 bases of the junction left unmatched.

This clone has a single count. V gene TRBV4-2 combines with J gene TRBJ2-3; 9 bases are a match to TRBD2. V dropped 0 bases and J dropped 1; count of bases not matched to a gene: 5. Germline V lookup: CDR1 LGHNA, CDR2 YNFKEQ. CDR3 length: 17 residues. Written as DNA, the CDR3 is TGTGCCAGCAGCCAAGATAATGCGGGAGGGGGCACAGATACGCAGTATTTT. Amino acid sequence: CASSQDNAGGGTDTQYF.

The chain links TRBV5-1 to TRBJ2-2, with D perhaps TRBD2 (6 bases). From germline, CDR1 is SGHRS and CDR2 YFSETQ. V was clipped by 1 base and J by 7 bases, with 14 bases between them. This CDR3 comprises 15 residues. CDR3 amino acids: CASSLRSRTIGELFF. Written as DNA, the CDR3 is TGCGCCAGCAGCTTGCGGTCTAGGACTATCGGGGAGCTGTTTTTT.

This sequence joins TRBV6-5 and TRBJ1-4; a weak D match, TRBD1 (6 bases). Germline CDR1 is MNHEY and CDR2 is SVGAGI. The CDR3 is 14 residues long. Deletions cut 5 bases from V and 5 bases from J, with 12 bases between. CDR3 sequence (DNA): TGTGCCAGCAGTCTCGACAGGTTAAATGAAAAACTGTTTTTT. Translation: CASSLDRLNEKLFF.

The chain recombines TRBV5-1 with TRBJ1-2, with TRBD1 matching over 7 bases. This CDR3 is built from 16 residues. V was pared by 2 bases and J by 3 bases, with 10 bases of the junction left unmatched. Looked up from germline, CDR1 is SGHRS and CDR2 is YFSETQ. The CDR3 DNA is TGCGCCAGCAGCTTACTGACAGGGTCAGATGACTATGGCTACACCTTC. As protein: CASSLLTGSDDYGYTF.

The chain carries TRBV28 and TRBJ2-5; TRBD2 matches 10 bases. The CDR3 runs to 15 residues. The V segment lost 6 bases and the J segment 4 bases; nucleotides outside the gene matches: 8. CDR1 and CDR2 from the germline V gene are MDHEN and SYDVKM. The CDR3 loop reads CASRGSGRTGETQYF. CDR3 DNA: TGTGCCAGCAGGGGTAGCGGGAGGACAGGAGAGACCCAGTACTTC.

V gene TRBV9 combines with J gene TRBJ2-2; possibly TRBD1 for D (5 bases). The CDR3 contains 15 residues. The V gene's germline CDR1 is SGDLS and CDR2 YYNGEE. Trimming shortened V by 0 bases and J by 1 base, and 7 bases separated the two germline ends. CDR3 sequence reads: CASSVGGRNTGELFF. CDR3 DNA: TGTGCCAGCAGCGTAGGGGGCAGGAACACCGGGGAGCTGTTTTTT.

The chain has TRBV11-1 and TRBJ1-2, with D maybe TRBD1 (5 bases). The germline CDR1 and CDR2 sequences are SGHAT and FQDESV (reference sequence). V lost 4 bases to trimming and J lost 4 bases, with 16 bases between them. This CDR3 is 15 amino acids long. The CDR3 loop reads CASSSGHLPPYGYTF. The CDR3, as DNA: TGTGCCAGCAGCTCCGGACACTTGCCGCCCTATGGCTACACCTTC. The full variable domain, in which reference TRBV11-1 and TRBJ1-2 provide the parts outside the CDR3, is EAEVAQSPRYKITEKSQAVAFWCDPISGHATLYWYRQILGQGPELLVQFQDESVVDDSQLPKDRFSAERLKGVDSTLKIQPAELGDSAMYLCASSSGHLPPYGYTFGSGTRLTVV.

The genes are TRBV4-2 and TRBJ2-5, with a possible D match to TRBD2 (6 bases). The germline V gene encodes CDR1 LGHNA and CDR2 YNFKEQ. This CDR3 has 13 residues. V lost 1 base and J 7 bases, leaving 10 bases between the germline ends. The DNA of the CDR3 is TGTGCCAGCAGCCAAGGGCGGGACGGGACCCAGTACTTC. This sequence encodes CASSQGRDGTQYF.

The chain uses TRBV27 and TRBJ1-2; D might be TRBD1 (5 bases). This CDR3 contains 18 residues. CDR1 and CDR2 (germline): MNHEY, SMNVEV (reference sequence). The V gene lost 0 bases and the J gene lost 5 bases, with 22 bases spanning the gap. The chain's CDR3 is CASSLSALRVGVMYGYTF. DNA of the CDR3: TGTGCCAGCAGTTTATCAGCCCTCAGGGTTGGAGTAATGTATGGCTACACCTTC.

This chain connects TRBV19 to TRBJ2-6, with a tentative D call TRBD2 (5 bases). Germline V gives CDR1 LNHDA, CDR2 SQIVND (reference sequence). The CDR3 spans 16 residues. Between the trimmed V and J ends, which lost 4 bases and 1 base, there was a span of 11 bases. In DNA form, the CDR3 reads TGTGCCAGTAGTAGCCCCGGGAAGTCTGGGGCCAACGTCCTGACTTTC. It is translated as CASSSPGKSGANVLTF.

The chain links TRBV4-1 to TRBJ1-5, with TRBD1 matching 12 bases. Germline V CDR1 and CDR2: MGHRA, YSYEKL. Germline trimming cut 4 bases from V and 6 bases from J; bases unmatched to any gene: 10. The CDR3 extends over 17 amino acids. As DNA, the CDR3 is TGCGCCAGCAGCCTAAACCCGGGACAGGGGGCGGGTCAGCCCCAGCATTTT. Protein sequence: CASSLNPGQGAGQPQHF.